This T cell receptor (beta chain) is from a study of blood T cell repertoires in COVID-19. Background on the study: The cDNA or gDNA used as material had been derived from T cells, B-cell-depleted T cells, or PBMCs.

Produced via immunoSEQ multiplex PCR; TCRdb's table is partial and in-frame only. The table includes some 200,000 clones, less than 85% detected once. Looked up from germline, CDR1 is SGHKS and CDR2 is YYEKEE (reference sequence). V lost 3 bases and J lost 7; bases outside the gene matches: 5. The CDR3 contains 15 residues. Participants were aged 18 to 89 years from roughly 25 US areas. Cohorts were based on clinical histories the participants reported. The chain has TRBV5-5 and TRBJ2-2; TRBD1 aligns across 11 bases. Sequenced input: PBMCs or T cells enriched from blood (not recorded which). This sequence was found in a woman in her sixties with acute COVID-19. The CDR3 here is CASSWTGGVGGELFF. The DNA for the CDR3 is TGTGCCAGCAGCTGGACAGGGGGCGTCGGCGGGGAGCTGTTTTTT.